These T cell receptor beta chains were read from a single sample in a study of blood T cell repertoires in COVID-19. Data came from immunoSEQ multiplex PCR; TCRdb stores just in-frame clones and leaves some out. The table lists about 150,000 clones, almost 80% of them singletons. Sequenced material: peripheral blood. The source of these receptors is a man aged 45-60 years with active or convalescent COVID-19. Each CDR3 is given with its conserved first and last residue. A D gene is named only where the DNA matches it firmly. Size tells how often a clone was seen (once, few, many) or the class of an expanded clone, and some rows leave it out.

clone size: .; J gene: TRBJ2-7; D gene: .; CDR3 length: 12; V gene: TRBV6-5; CDR3 DNA: TGTGCCAGCAGGGGGGGATCCTACGAGCAGTACTTC; CDR3 protein: CASRGGSYEQYF
clone size: .; J gene: TRBJ2-1; D gene: TRBD2; CDR3 length: 13; V gene: TRBV7-3; CDR3 DNA: TGTGCCAGCAGCATCGGACTAGCGGGAGGGTGGGTCTTC; CDR3 protein: CASSIGLAGGWVF
clone size: once; J gene: TRBJ2-3; D gene: .; CDR3 length: 15; V gene: TRBV28; CDR3 DNA: TGTGCCAGCAGTCAGAGCGGGTCTGGCACAGATACGCAGTATTTT; CDR3 protein: CASSQSGSGTDTQYF
clone size: .; J gene: TRBJ2-3; D gene: TRBD2; CDR3 length: 14; V gene: TRBV6-5; CDR3 DNA: TGTGCCAGCAGTTATCGGGAGGACACAGATACGCAGTATTTT; CDR3 protein: CASSYREDTDTQYF
clone size: .; J gene: TRBJ1-4; D gene: .; CDR3 length: 15; V gene: TRBV19; CDR3 DNA: TGTGCCAGTAGTATTAAATCGGGGTCCAATGAAAAACTGTTTTTT; CDR3 protein: CASSIKSGSNEKLFF
clone size: .; J gene: TRBJ2-7; D gene: TRBD1; CDR3 length: 16; V gene: TRBV7-8; CDR3 DNA: TGTGCCAGCATAATTTCTCGGGACAGATTCTCCTACGAGCAGTACTTC; CDR3 protein: CASIISRDRFSYEQYF
clone size: many; J gene: TRBJ2-1; D gene: TRBD2; CDR3 length: 17; V gene: TRBV7-9; CDR3 DNA: TGTGCCAGCAGCTTAGTTCCTGCGGGAGGGCCGATAAATGAGCAGTTCTTC; CDR3 protein: CASSLVPAGGPINEQFF
clone size: .; J gene: TRBJ2-7; D gene: TRBD2; CDR3 length: 21; V gene: TRBV12-5; CDR3 DNA: TGTGCTAGTGGTTTGCCCACGATACCGACTAGCGGGAGAGGTCGTTGTTACGAGCAGTACTTC; CDR3 protein: CASGLPTIPTSGRGRCYEQYF
clone size: once; J gene: TRBJ2-7; D gene: .; CDR3 length: 14; V gene: TRBV29-1; CDR3 DNA: TGCAGCGCGGAACAGGGTTACCCCTCCTACGAGCAGTACTTC; CDR3 protein: CSAEQGYPSYEQYF
clone size: .; J gene: TRBJ1-1; D gene: TRBD1; CDR3 length: 16; V gene: TRBV19; CDR3 DNA: TGTGCCAGTAAAAGAGTACCGGGACAGATGAACACTGAAGCTTTCTTT; CDR3 protein: CASKRVPGQMNTEAFF
clone size: .; J gene: TRBJ2-7; D gene: TRBD2; CDR3 length: 14; V gene: TRBV7-2; CDR3 DNA: TGTGCCAGCAGCTTAGTAGCGGGGCCCTACGAGCAGTACTTC; CDR3 protein: CASSLVAGPYEQYF
clone size: .; J gene: TRBJ2-5; D gene: TRBD1; CDR3 length: 14; V gene: TRBV6-5; CDR3 DNA: TGTGCCAGCAGTTACGGGACAGACCAAGAGACCCAGTACTTC; CDR3 protein: CASSYGTDQETQYF
clone size: .; J gene: TRBJ2-7; D gene: .; CDR3 length: 11; V gene: TRBV5-1; CDR3 DNA: TGCGCCAGCAGCCTGTCTCGCGAGCAGTACTTC; CDR3 protein: CASSLSREQYF
clone size: .; J gene: TRBJ2-5; D gene: .; CDR3 length: 14; V gene: TRBV10-3; CDR3 DNA: TGTGCCATCAAGGGAGCCCTGTTACAAGAGACCCAGTACTTC; CDR3 protein: CAIKGALLQETQYF
clone size: .; J gene: TRBJ2-4; D gene: .; CDR3 length: 14; V gene: TRBV20-1; CDR3 DNA: TGCAGTGCTAGTAATTCAGGGGCCAAAAACATTCAGTACTTC; CDR3 protein: CSASNSGAKNIQYF
clone size: .; J gene: TRBJ2-3; D gene: TRBD1; CDR3 length: 15; V gene: TRBV2; CDR3 DNA: TGTGCCAGCAGTCGACAGGGGGTGGACACAGATACGCAGTATTTT; CDR3 protein: CASSRQGVDTDTQYF
clone size: .; J gene: TRBJ1-6; D gene: .; CDR3 length: 13; V gene: TRBV28; CDR3 DNA: TGTGCCAGCAGCCTATTCCTGAATTCACCCCTCCACTTT; CDR3 protein: CASSLFLNSPLHF
clone size: .; J gene: TRBJ1-3; D gene: .; CDR3 length: 14; V gene: TRBV3-1/TRBV3-2; CDR3 DNA: TGTGCCAGCAGCCAAGCTCACACTGGAAACACCATATATTTT; CDR3 protein: CASSQAHTGNTIYF
clone size: few; J gene: TRBJ2-7; D gene: TRBD2; CDR3 length: 13; V gene: TRBV7-2; CDR3 DNA: TGTGCCCACGGGGGGGATGCGAGCTACGAGCAGTACTTC; CDR3 protein: CAHGGDASYEQYF
clone size: .; J gene: TRBJ2-7; D gene: TRBD2; CDR3 length: 17; V gene: TRBV28; CDR3 DNA: TGTGCCAGCACCCCCGTTCCAGGCGGGAGGGGGTCCTACGAGCAGTACTTC; CDR3 protein: CASTPVPGGRGSYEQYF
clone size: .; J gene: TRBJ2-5; D gene: TRBD1; CDR3 length: 15; V gene: TRBV28; CDR3 DNA: TGTGCCAGCAGCCGGGACAGGGGGCTTGGGGAGACCCAGTACTTC; CDR3 protein: CASSRDRGLGETQYF
clone size: .; J gene: TRBJ2-3; D gene: .; CDR3 length: 13; V gene: TRBV25-1; CDR3 DNA: TGTGCCAGCAGTGGCCTAGGGGCAGATACGCAGTATTTT; CDR3 protein: CASSGLGADTQYF
clone size: once; J gene: TRBJ2-1; D gene: TRBD2; CDR3 length: 17; V gene: TRBV5-6; CDR3 DNA: TGTGCCAGCAGCTTGGGCCGACTAGCGGGTTCCTACAATGAGCAGTTCTTC; CDR3 protein: CASSLGRLAGSYNEQFF
clone size: medium-sized; J gene: TRBJ2-1; D gene: TRBD2; CDR3 length: 15; V gene: TRBV7-9; CDR3 DNA: TGTGCCAGCAGTCCGCCCGGGACTATGAACAATGAGCAGTTCTTC; CDR3 protein: CASSPPGTMNNEQFF
clone size: .; J gene: TRBJ1-2; D gene: TRBD1; CDR3 length: 13; V gene: TRBV7-2; CDR3 DNA: TGTGCCAGCAGCGCCCGGGACAGCTATGGCTACACCTTC; CDR3 protein: CASSARDSYGYTF
clone size: .; J gene: TRBJ2-1; D gene: TRBD2; CDR3 length: 14; V gene: TRBV7-9; CDR3 DNA: TGTGCCAGCAGCTTGGGGGGACTAGTAAATGAGCAGTTCTTC; CDR3 protein: CASSLGGLVNEQFF
clone size: .; J gene: TRBJ1-1; D gene: TRBD1; CDR3 length: 15; V gene: TRBV7-8; CDR3 DNA: TGTGCCAGCAGCTTAGTCGGGACAGGGGAAACTGAAGCTTTCTTT; CDR3 protein: CASSLVGTGETEAFF
clone size: .; J gene: TRBJ1-2; D gene: .; CDR3 length: 13; V gene: TRBV7-9; CDR3 DNA: TGTGCCAGCAGCCGGACGGGGGTCTATGGCTACACCTTC; CDR3 protein: CASSRTGVYGYTF
clone size: .; J gene: TRBJ1-2; D gene: TRBD1; CDR3 length: 14; V gene: TRBV28; CDR3 DNA: TGTGCCAGCTTTGGAAACAGGGGGAATCATGGCTACACCTTC; CDR3 protein: CASFGNRGNHGYTF
clone size: .; J gene: TRBJ2-5; D gene: TRBD1; CDR3 length: 14; V gene: TRBV5-4; CDR3 DNA: TGTGCCAGCAGATCGACAGGGAGTCAAGAGACCCAGTACTTC; CDR3 protein: CASRSTGSQETQYF
clone size: once; J gene: TRBJ1-1; D gene: .; CDR3 length: 17; V gene: TRBV7-3; CDR3 DNA: TGTGCCAGCAGCTTAAGGGCGGGGTTCGGTTCGACCACTGAAGCTTTCTTT; CDR3 protein: CASSLRAGFGSTTEAFF
clone size: .; J gene: TRBJ2-5; D gene: .; CDR3 length: 16; V gene: TRBV5-1; CDR3 DNA: TGCGCCAGCAGCTTATCAGGCGCCCGGGGGGCAGAGACCCAGTACTTC; CDR3 protein: CASSLSGARGAETQYF
clone size: .; J gene: TRBJ1-4; D gene: TRBD1; CDR3 length: 14; V gene: TRBV7-9; CDR3 DNA: TGTGCCAGCAGCTCGACACAGGGGTTCGAAAAACTGTTTTTT; CDR3 protein: CASSSTQGFEKLFF
clone size: .; J gene: TRBJ1-2; D gene: .; CDR3 length: 14; V gene: TRBV5-1; CDR3 DNA: TGCGCCAGCAGCCCTACGACAGGAAACTATGGCTACACCTTC; CDR3 protein: CASSPTTGNYGYTF
clone size: .; J gene: TRBJ2-7; D gene: TRBD1; CDR3 length: 14; V gene: TRBV15; CDR3 DNA: TGTGCCACCAGCAGCCGACAGGGGACCTACGAGCAGTACTTC; CDR3 protein: CATSSRQGTYEQYF
clone size: .; J gene: TRBJ2-7; D gene: TRBD1; CDR3 length: 13; V gene: TRBV28; CDR3 DNA: TGTGCCAGCAACATGGACAGGGGTAACGAGCAGTACTTC; CDR3 protein: CASNMDRGNEQYF
clone size: .; J gene: TRBJ2-5; D gene: TRBD2; CDR3 length: 14; V gene: TRBV5-1; CDR3 DNA: TGCGCCAGCAGCCCTAGCGGGGACCAAGAGACCCAGTACTTC; CDR3 protein: CASSPSGDQETQYF
clone size: .; J gene: TRBJ2-1; D gene: TRBD2; CDR3 length: 17; V gene: TRBV2; CDR3 DNA: TGTGCCAGCAGGCGGACTAGCGGGAGGAGCTCCTACAATGAGCAGTTCTTC; CDR3 protein: CASRRTSGRSSYNEQFF
clone size: .; J gene: TRBJ2-1; D gene: TRBD2; CDR3 length: 14; V gene: TRBV7-6; CDR3 DNA: TGTGCCAGCAGCCGTCGGACTAGCGCCTATGAGCAGTTCTTC; CDR3 protein: CASSRRTSAYEQFF
clone size: many; J gene: TRBJ2-7; D gene: .; CDR3 length: 14; V gene: TRBV9; CDR3 DNA: TGTGCCAGCAGCGTAGGAGGTTACCCCTACGAGCAGTACTTC; CDR3 protein: CASSVGGYPYEQYF
clone size: .; J gene: TRBJ1-1; D gene: .; CDR3 length: 14; V gene: TRBV11-2; CDR3 DNA: TGTGCCAGCAGCTGGAGGACGGGGAACACTGAAGCTTTCTTT; CDR3 protein: CASSWRTGNTEAFF
clone size: .; J gene: TRBJ2-1; D gene: TRBD1; CDR3 length: 17; V gene: TRBV12-5; CDR3 DNA: TGTGCTAGTGGCCTCGACAGGGTGAGAGGAGTAGACAATGAGCAGTTCTTC; CDR3 protein: CASGLDRVRGVDNEQFF
clone size: .; J gene: TRBJ1-1; D gene: .; CDR3 length: 12; V gene: TRBV12-5; CDR3 DNA: TGTGCTAGTGGTTTGGAGGGGACTGAAGCTTTCTTT; CDR3 protein: CASGLEGTEAFF
clone size: once; J gene: TRBJ1-5; D gene: TRBD1; CDR3 length: 13; V gene: TRBV7-9; CDR3 DNA: TGTGCCAGCAGCACCGGACAGGATCAGCCCCAGCATTTT; CDR3 protein: CASSTGQDQPQHF
clone size: few; J gene: TRBJ2-1; D gene: TRBD2; CDR3 length: 13; V gene: TRBV27; CDR3 DNA: TGTGCCAGCAGTCCGGGACTAGACAATGAGCAGTTCTTC; CDR3 protein: CASSPGLDNEQFF
clone size: .; J gene: TRBJ2-2; D gene: TRBD1; CDR3 length: 16; V gene: TRBV19; CDR3 DNA: TGTGCCACCCTGTGGGCAGGGGGCGCGGGCACCGGGGAGCTGTTTTTT; CDR3 protein: CATLWAGGAGTGELFF
clone size: .; J gene: TRBJ1-5; D gene: TRBD1; CDR3 length: 14; V gene: TRBV9; CDR3 DNA: TGTGCCAGCAGCGTAGCCGGACAGGCCCAGCCCCAGCATTTT; CDR3 protein: CASSVAGQAQPQHF
clone size: .; J gene: TRBJ2-2; D gene: TRBD2; CDR3 length: 16; V gene: TRBV28; CDR3 DNA: TGTGCCAGCACCCTACTAGCGGCCACGAACACCGGGGAGCTGTTTTTT; CDR3 protein: CASTLLAATNTGELFF
clone size: few; J gene: TRBJ2-4; D gene: TRBD2; CDR3 length: 20; V gene: TRBV3-1/TRBV3-2; CDR3 DNA: TGTGCCAGCAGCCAAGTTATTACTAGCGGGAGTAGCATAGCCAAAAACATTCAGTACTTC; CDR3 protein: CASSQVITSGSSIAKNIQYF
clone size: .; J gene: TRBJ1-1; D gene: .; CDR3 length: 16; V gene: TRBV6-2/TRBV6-3; CDR3 DNA: TGTGCCAGCAGTTACCCGCTAGCGGGCCGCACGTTCAAAGCTTTCTTT; CDR3 protein: CASSYPLAGRTFKAFF